This T cell receptor (beta chain) stems from a study of T cells in Graves' hyperthyroidism and ophthalmopathy. Study-wide background: Any treatment followed the collection of peripheral blood at initial diagnosis.

As concerns this clonotype: The antigen remains unidentified.

Study findings and constraints: Blood also carried most thyroid clonotypes expanded above 0.001.

Template material for amplifying TCR beta CDR3 regions consisted of RNA transcripts. The HTBI set primed first-round TCR CDR3 RT-PCR. MiXCR, run by TCRdb on the multiplex PCR reads, gives a single entry per CDR3 protein. The sample records 600,000 to 650,000 distinct CDR3 sequences, 15% to 20% being singletons. CDR3 length: 15 residues. CDR1 and CDR2 (germline): SNHLY, FYNNEI. Unmatched junction bases numbered 6, after V lost 5 bases and J lost 1 base. Orbital computed tomography, thyroid ultrasound, serum thyroxine and TRAb, and clinical symptoms together informed the diagnoses. Fresh peripheral blood, roughly 9.6 ml, was the source of the PBMCs.

The specimen was blood. The chain couples TRBV2 to TRBJ2-5; 8 bases line up with TRBD1. The receptor comes from a woman in her thirties with Graves' hyperthyroidism. The CDR3 here is CASSLDRVGQETQYF. The CDR3 coding sequence is TGTGCCAGCAGTCTGGACAGGGTTGGCCAAGAGACCCAGTACTTC.